This T cell receptor beta chain derives from a study of T cell repertoires in cytomegalovirus infection (dated by TCRdb to the late 2010s). Background on the whole study: Alongside well-studied HLA-B-restricted epitopes, the peptide stimulations were aimed at recently identified HLA-C-restricted CMV epitopes, whose presentation resists viral immunomodulation. Donor HLA type was relevant to the analysis, as public TCR beta signatures indicated carriage of CMV infection together with the matching HLA type. General study outcomes and caveats: Carriers of CMV infection plus the relevant HLA type were discriminated by the cumulative frequency of public TCR beta family members in the study cohort and in an independent approximately 400-donor cohort. The ex vivo response was dominated by HLA-C-restricted CMV-specific TCR beta clonotypes, which also provided the single most frequent clonotype in two of eight donors.

The meaning of the sample's treatment or condition label: in vitro stimulation with specific CMV peptide epitopes to enrich CMV-specific T cells. This clonotype turned up a few times. Its antigen is not yet known. No much larger clone exists at a distance of one base, and base qualities are not known. TCRdb records Illumina HiSeq 1500 as the sequencer. In TCRdb, the public reads were trimmed at Q25 with fastp and aligned with MiXCR, with productive beta chains retained. Every CDR3 protein is listed once, alongside the most common genes and DNA of its rows. In this sample the table shows a few hundred thousand distinct CDR3 sequences, roughly 28% of which occur a single time. Of the sample, over 15% is held by the ten largest clones. The CDR3 contains 14 residues, cysteine and phenylalanine counted. Solely the CDR3 DNA is kept, with 42 bases framed from the first base. A distance of 16 bases separates the germline ends of V and J, which lose 6 bases and 5 bases respectively. Looking up the germline V gene yields CDR1 SGHTA and CDR2 FQGNSA.

The sequence came from a human donor in good health (CMV status not recorded). Some clones in this sample may be carry-over from other donors' samples. The source was cultured PBMCs, collected from culture after CMV antigen stimulation. The chain is assembled from TRBV7-2 and TRBJ1-1; no D gene is confidently identified. In nucleotides, the sequence is TGTGCCAGCAGTCCGCCGGGTGTATGGACTGAAGCTTTCTTT. Its protein is CASSPPGVWTEAFF.